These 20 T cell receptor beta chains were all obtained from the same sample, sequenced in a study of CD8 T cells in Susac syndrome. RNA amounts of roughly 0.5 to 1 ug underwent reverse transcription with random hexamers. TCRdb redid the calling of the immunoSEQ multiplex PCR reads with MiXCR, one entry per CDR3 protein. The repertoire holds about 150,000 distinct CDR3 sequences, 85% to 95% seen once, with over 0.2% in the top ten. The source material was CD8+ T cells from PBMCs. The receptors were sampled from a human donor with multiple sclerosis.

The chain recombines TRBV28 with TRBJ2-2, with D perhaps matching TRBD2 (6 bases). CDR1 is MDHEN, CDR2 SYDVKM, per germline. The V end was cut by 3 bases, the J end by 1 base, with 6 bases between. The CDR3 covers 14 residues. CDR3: CASSFGRNTGELFF. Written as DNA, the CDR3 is TGTGCCAGCAGTTTCGGGAGGAACACCGGGGAGCTGTTTTTT.

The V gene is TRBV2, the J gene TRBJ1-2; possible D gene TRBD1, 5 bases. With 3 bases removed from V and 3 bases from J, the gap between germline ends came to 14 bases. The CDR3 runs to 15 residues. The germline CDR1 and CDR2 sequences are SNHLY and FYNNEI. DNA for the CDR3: TGTGCCAGCAGTGAGGTAGGCAGGGTGGACTATGGCTACACCTTC. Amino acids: CASSEVGRVDYGYTF. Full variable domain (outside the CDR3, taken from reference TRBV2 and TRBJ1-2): EPEVTQTPSHQVTQMGQEVILRCVPISNHLYFYWYRQILGQKVEFLVSFYNNEISEKSEIFDDQFSVERPDGSNFTLKIRSTKLEDSAMYFCASSEVGRVDYGYTFGSGTRLTVV.

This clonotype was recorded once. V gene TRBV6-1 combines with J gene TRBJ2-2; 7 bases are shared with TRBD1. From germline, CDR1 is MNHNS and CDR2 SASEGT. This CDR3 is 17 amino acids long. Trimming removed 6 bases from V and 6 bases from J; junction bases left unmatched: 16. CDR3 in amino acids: CASRPRDRVLGSGELFF. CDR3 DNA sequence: TGTGCCAGCAGACCCCGGGACAGAGTTCTAGGCTCCGGGGAGCTGTTTTTT.

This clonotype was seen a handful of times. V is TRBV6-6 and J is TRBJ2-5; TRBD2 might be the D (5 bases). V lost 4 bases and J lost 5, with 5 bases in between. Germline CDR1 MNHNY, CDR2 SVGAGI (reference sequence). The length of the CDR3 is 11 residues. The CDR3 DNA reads TGTGCCAGCAGTTCTAGCGAGACCCAGTACTTC. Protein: CASSSSETQYF.

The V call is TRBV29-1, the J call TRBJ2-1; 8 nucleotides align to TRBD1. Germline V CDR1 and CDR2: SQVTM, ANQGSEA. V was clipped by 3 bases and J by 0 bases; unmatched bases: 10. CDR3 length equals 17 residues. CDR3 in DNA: TGCAGCGTTGATGGGTACCGGGACAGGAGCTCCTACAATGAGCAGTTCTTC. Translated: CSVDGYRDRSSYNEQFF.

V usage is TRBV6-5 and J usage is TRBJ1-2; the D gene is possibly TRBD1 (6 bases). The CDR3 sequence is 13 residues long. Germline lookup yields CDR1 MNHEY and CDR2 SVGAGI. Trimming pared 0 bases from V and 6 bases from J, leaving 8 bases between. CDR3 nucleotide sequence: TGTGCCAGCAGTTACTCCGAGGGGGATGGCTACACCTTC. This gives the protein CASSYSEGDGYTF.

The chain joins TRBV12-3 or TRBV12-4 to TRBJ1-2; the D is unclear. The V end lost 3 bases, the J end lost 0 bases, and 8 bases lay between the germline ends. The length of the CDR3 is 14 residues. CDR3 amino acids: CASSFRVANYGYTF. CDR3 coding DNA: TGTGCCAGCAGTTTCCGGGTAGCTAACTATGGCTACACCTTC.

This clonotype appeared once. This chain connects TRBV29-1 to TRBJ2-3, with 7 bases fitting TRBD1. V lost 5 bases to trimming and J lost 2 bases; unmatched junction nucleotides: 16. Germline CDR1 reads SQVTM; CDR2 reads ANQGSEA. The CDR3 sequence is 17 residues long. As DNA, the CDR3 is TGCAGCGTTAGAGGGGCCGAGGGGGCATTCTTCACAGATACGCAGTATTTT. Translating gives CSVRGAEGAFFTDTQYF.

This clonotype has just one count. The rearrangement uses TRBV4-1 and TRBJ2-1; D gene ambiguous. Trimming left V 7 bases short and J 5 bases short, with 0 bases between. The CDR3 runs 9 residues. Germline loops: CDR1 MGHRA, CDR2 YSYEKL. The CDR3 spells CASNNEQFF. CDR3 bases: TGCGCCAGCAACAATGAGCAGTTCTTC.

The CDR3 region is CSARDTILTGGNSPLHF. Here the CDR3 DNA reads TGCAGTGCTAGAGATACGATACTAACGGGGGGTAATTCACCCCTCCACTTT. The chain links TRBV20-1 to TRBJ1-6; D is possibly TRBD1 (5 bases). Trimming took off 0 bases at V and 6 bases at J, with 18 bases between the two ends. Germline-derived CDR1 and CDR2 are DFQATT and SNEGSKA (reference sequence). The CDR3 totals 17 residues.

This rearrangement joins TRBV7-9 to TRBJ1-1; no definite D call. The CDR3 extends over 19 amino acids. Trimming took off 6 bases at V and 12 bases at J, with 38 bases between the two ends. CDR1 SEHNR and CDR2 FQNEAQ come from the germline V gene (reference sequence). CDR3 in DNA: TGTGCCAGCAGTTATCTTCATCCTCCTTGGAGAAAGGGCGCCGGTGGACCTTTCTTT. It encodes CASSYLHPPWRKGAGGPFF.

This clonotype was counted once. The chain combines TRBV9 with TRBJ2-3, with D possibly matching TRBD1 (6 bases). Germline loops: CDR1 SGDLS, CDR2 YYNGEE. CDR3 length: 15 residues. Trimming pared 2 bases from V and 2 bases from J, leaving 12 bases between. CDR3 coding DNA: TGTGCCAGCAGCGTGGAGACAGGTCCCACAGATACGCAGTATTTT. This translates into CASSVETGPTDTQYF.

The DNA of the CDR3 is TGTGCCAGCAGCCCGGGAGTAAGCACAGATACGCAGTATTTT. Its translation: CASSPGVSTDTQYF. J is TRBJ2-3 and V is TRBV7-6; a possible D gene is TRBD2 (6 bases). Looked up from germline, CDR1 is SGHVS and CDR2 is FNYEAQ. The CDR3 is made up of 14 amino acids. Trimming took 5 bases from V and 0 from J, leaving 9 bases between them.

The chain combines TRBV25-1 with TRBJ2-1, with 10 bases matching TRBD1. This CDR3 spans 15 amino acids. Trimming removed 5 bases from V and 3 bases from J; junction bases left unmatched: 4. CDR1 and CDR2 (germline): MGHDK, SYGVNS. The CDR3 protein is CASSKWDRGYNEQFF. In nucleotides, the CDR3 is TGTGCCAGCAGTAAGTGGGACAGGGGCTACAATGAGCAGTTCTTC.

The DNA for the CDR3 is TGTGCCTGGAGTGACGGAGTTCGAAATTCACCCCTCCACTTT. Translating it yields CAWSDGVRNSPLHF. The J gene is TRBJ1-6, the V gene TRBV30; no clear D. V dropped 1 base and J dropped 7 bases, with 11 bases sitting between them. The germline V gene encodes CDR1 GTSNPN and CDR2 SVGIG (reference sequence). The CDR3 is 14 residues long.

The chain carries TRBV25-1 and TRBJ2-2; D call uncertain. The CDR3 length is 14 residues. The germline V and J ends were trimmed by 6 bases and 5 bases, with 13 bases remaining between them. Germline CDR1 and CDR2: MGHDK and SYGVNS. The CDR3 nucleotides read TGTGCCAGCAGGGACCCGTTAGGAACCGGGGAGCTGTTTTTT. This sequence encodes CASRDPLGTGELFF.

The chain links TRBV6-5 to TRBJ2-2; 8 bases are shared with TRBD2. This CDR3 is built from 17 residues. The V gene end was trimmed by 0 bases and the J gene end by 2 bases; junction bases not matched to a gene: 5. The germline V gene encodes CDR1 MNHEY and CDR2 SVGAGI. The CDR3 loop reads CASSYSGAGENTGELFF. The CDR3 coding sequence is TGTGCCAGCAGTTACTCAGGAGCGGGGGAAAACACCGGGGAGCTGTTTTTT.

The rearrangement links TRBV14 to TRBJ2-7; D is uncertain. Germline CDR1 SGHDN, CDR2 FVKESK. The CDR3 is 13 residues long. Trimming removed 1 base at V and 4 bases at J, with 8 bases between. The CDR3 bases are TGTGCCAGCAGCCAAGGTCTACGTTACGAGCAGTACTTC. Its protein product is CASSQGLRYEQYF.

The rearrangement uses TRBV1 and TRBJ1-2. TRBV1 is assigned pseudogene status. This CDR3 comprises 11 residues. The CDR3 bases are TGCCGGGGGCCTCCTCTGGATGGCTACACCTTC. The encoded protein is CRGPPLDGYTF.

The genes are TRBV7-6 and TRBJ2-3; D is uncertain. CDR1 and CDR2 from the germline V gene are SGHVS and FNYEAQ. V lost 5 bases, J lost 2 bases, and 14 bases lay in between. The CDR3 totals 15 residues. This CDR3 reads CASSPLVALTDTQYF. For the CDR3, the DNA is TGTGCCAGCAGCCCGCTGGTGGCTCTCACAGATACGCAGTATTTT.